A selection of T cell receptor beta chains follows, all from one sample in a study of shared clonotypes between healthy human individuals. Generated by immunoSEQ multiplex PCR, the TCRdb table keeps only in-frame clones and is missing some. This sample yields some 740,000 clones, of which approximately 92% are seen a single time; less than 25% belongs to the top ten. Material: naive CD8+ T cells sorted from blood. The receptors derive from a man aged 30 to 45 in good health. CDR3s include the opening cysteine and the closing phenylalanine or tryptophan. Fields, in order: V gene, clone size, D gene, J gene, CDR3 protein, CDR3 DNA. The D gene is left open where the match is weak. Clone size, where shown, is once, few, many, or a class for clones that have expanded.

V gene: TRBV11-3; clone size: NA; D gene: NA; J gene: TRBJ1-5; CDR3 protein: CASRASLEDQPQHF; CDR3 DNA: TGTGCCAGCAGAGCTTCCCTGGAAGATCAGCCCCAGCATTTT
V gene: TRBV19; clone size: NA; D gene: TRBD2; J gene: TRBJ2-1; CDR3 protein: CASSASGSSYNEQFF; CDR3 DNA: TGTGCCAGTAGTGCGAGCGGGAGCTCCTACAATGAGCAGTTCTTC
V gene: TRBV27; clone size: NA; D gene: NA; J gene: TRBJ2-2; CDR3 protein: CASSFRGAGNTGELFF; CDR3 DNA: TGTGCCAGCAGCTTCCGAGGTGCGGGAAACACCGGGGAGCTGTTTTTT
V gene: TRBV27; clone size: NA; D gene: NA; J gene: TRBJ1-5; CDR3 protein: CASSPSGPGNQPQHF; CDR3 DNA: TGTGCCAGCAGTCCCTCAGGGCCTGGTAATCAGCCCCAGCATTTT
V gene: TRBV28; clone size: NA; D gene: NA; J gene: TRBJ2-1; CDR3 protein: CASSVRDLKRSSYNEQFF; CDR3 DNA: TGTGCCAGCAGTGTCCGGGACCTCAAAAGGAGCTCCTACAATGAGCAGTTCTTC
V gene: TRBV11-2; clone size: NA; D gene: TRBD1; J gene: TRBJ1-2; CDR3 protein: CASTASWPPGQGGNYGYTF; CDR3 DNA: TGTGCCAGCACCGCAAGTTGGCCCCCGGGACAGGGGGGGAACTATGGCTACACCTTC
V gene: TRBV7-3; clone size: NA; D gene: NA; J gene: TRBJ2-7; CDR3 protein: CASSLTPASSYEQYF; CDR3 DNA: TGTGCCAGCAGCTTAACGCCCGCTAGCTCCTACGAGCAGTACTTC
V gene: TRBV5-1; clone size: once; D gene: NA; J gene: TRBJ2-5; CDR3 protein: CASSLNFRQVPQETQYF; CDR3 DNA: TGCGCCAGCAGCCTGAATTTTCGACAGGTACCGCAAGAGACCCAGTACTTC
V gene: TRBV10-3; clone size: NA; D gene: NA; J gene: TRBJ2-3; CDR3 protein: CAISGVAEHRDTQYF; CDR3 DNA: TGTGCCATCAGCGGGGTAGCGGAGCATAGAGATACGCAGTATTTT
V gene: TRBV15; clone size: NA; D gene: NA; J gene: TRBJ2-5; CDR3 protein: CATSSSVWETQYF; CDR3 DNA: TGTGCCACCAGCAGTTCCGTTTGGGAGACCCAGTACTTC
V gene: TRBV5-6; clone size: NA; D gene: NA; J gene: TRBJ2-3; CDR3 protein: CASSLAAADTQYF; CDR3 DNA: TGTGCCAGCAGCTTGGCGGCCGCAGATACGCAGTATTTT
V gene: TRBV27; clone size: NA; D gene: TRBD1; J gene: TRBJ1-1; CDR3 protein: CASRYRGTGPNTEAFF; CDR3 DNA: TGTGCCAGCAGATACAGGGGGACAGGCCCTAACACTGAAGCTTTCTTT
V gene: TRBV29-1; clone size: NA; D gene: TRBD2; J gene: TRBJ2-1; CDR3 protein: CSVVTSGTEQFF; CDR3 DNA: TGCAGCGTCGTGACTAGCGGAACTGAGCAGTTCTTC
V gene: TRBV10-1; clone size: NA; D gene: NA; J gene: TRBJ1-5; CDR3 protein: CAYHGLEGSNQPQHF; CDR3 DNA: TGCGCCTACCACGGTCTCGAGGGGAGCAATCAGCCCCAGCATTTT
V gene: TRBV4-1; clone size: NA; D gene: TRBD1; J gene: TRBJ2-7; CDR3 protein: CASSLTGIHEQYF; CDR3 DNA: TGCGCCAGCAGCCTGACAGGGATCCACGAGCAGTACTTC
V gene: TRBV7-9; clone size: NA; D gene: NA; J gene: TRBJ2-5; CDR3 protein: CASSTLQGNQETQYF; CDR3 DNA: TGTGCCAGCAGCACTCTACAGGGTAACCAAGAGACCCAGTACTTC
V gene: TRBV19; clone size: NA; D gene: TRBD1; J gene: TRBJ2-7; CDR3 protein: CASSPPQGTGSYEQYF; CDR3 DNA: TGTGCCAGTAGTCCACCACAGGGGACGGGGTCCTACGAGCAGTACTTC
V gene: TRBV10-1; clone size: NA; D gene: NA; J gene: TRBJ2-7; CDR3 protein: CASSEDLTSLDEQYF; CDR3 DNA: TGCGCCAGCAGTGAGGACCTGACCTCTTTGGACGAGCAGTACTTC
V gene: TRBV5-6; clone size: NA; D gene: NA; J gene: TRBJ2-5; CDR3 protein: CASSLQLDWETQYF; CDR3 DNA: TGTGCCAGCTCCTTGCAGCTGGACTGGGAGACCCAGTACTTC
V gene: TRBV7-9; clone size: NA; D gene: TRBD2; J gene: TRBJ2-7; CDR3 protein: CASSLGAGGANNEQYF; CDR3 DNA: TGTGCCAGCAGCTTAGGTGCGGGGGGCGCAAACAACGAGCAGTACTTC